This entry lists 27 T cell receptor beta chains sequenced from one sample in a study of cytomegalovirus exposure and HLA in healthy donors. Some clones are missing from TCRdb's copy, which holds only in-frame ones; the method was immunoSEQ multiplex PCR. The table includes some 330,000 clones, 86% detected once. The sequenced material came from PBMCs. All receptors come from a woman between 18 and 29 years old in good health and CMV-seronegative.

This clone has more than one count but fewer than ten. V usage is TRBV6-5 and J usage is TRBJ1-2; D not resolved. The germline V and J ends were trimmed by 4 bases and 6 bases, with 12 bases remaining between them. This CDR3 has 13 amino acids. Germline CDR1 MNHEY, CDR2 SVGAGI. The CDR3 spells CASSSRQVDGYTF. The CDR3 nucleotides are TGTGCCAGCAGTTCTCGTCAGGTAGATGGCTACACCTTC.

The chain uses TRBV7-2 and TRBJ1-4; D possibly corresponds to TRBD1 (5 bases). The CDR3 is 15 residues long. Trimming removed 5 bases at V and 8 bases at J, with 18 bases between. The germline V gene has CDR1 SGHTA and CDR2 FQGNSA. The CDR3 loop reads CASSPVEQGGEKLFF. The CDR3 bases are TGTGCCAGCAGCCCCGTGGAGCAGGGAGGGGAAAAACTGTTTTTT.

Points on this clone: This specimen includes other DNA sequences encoding the same CDR3. CDR3: CAISDGLDNEQFF. CDR3 coding DNA: TGTGCCATCAGTGACGGACTCGACAATGAGCAGTTCTTC. V and J are TRBV10-3 and TRBJ2-1, with a weak D call TRBD2 (5 bases). The CDR3 is made up of 13 amino acids. V lost 3 bases and J 5 bases, leaving 8 bases between the germline ends. Germline V gene lookup returns CDR1 ENHRY and CDR2 SYGVKD.

The chain is built from TRBV7-2 and TRBJ2-6; 7 nucleotides align to TRBD2. The CDR3 sequence is 17 residues long. V dropped 6 bases and J dropped 3; count of bases not matched to a gene: 11. Germline V gives CDR1 SGHTA, CDR2 FQGNSA. CDR3 nucleotide sequence: TGTGCCAGCAGAACATACGGCAGCGGGATTGGGGCCAACGTCCTGACTTTC. It codes for CASRTYGSGIGANVLTF.

CDR3: CASSDRGGTEAFF. The CDR3 nucleotides read TGTGCCAGTAGCGATCGCGGGGGCACTGAAGCTTTCTTT. V is TRBV19 and J is TRBJ1-1; possibly TRBD1 for D (5 bases). V was shortened by 6 bases and J by 4 bases, with 12 bases between the two germline ends. The CDR3 length is 13 residues. Germline CDR1 and CDR2: LNHDA and SQIVND (reference sequence).

This clone was seen a single time. The chain recombines TRBV18 with TRBJ1-2; D is possibly TRBD1 (6 bases). V lost 0 bases and J lost 8, with 13 bases in between. The length of the CDR3 is 14 residues. The V gene's germline CDR1 is KGHSH and CDR2 LQKENI. The CDR3 DNA is TGTGCCAGCTCACCACCGCAGGGGATATACGGCTACACCTTC. Its protein is CASSPPQGIYGYTF.

This rearrangement joins TRBV18 to TRBJ2-7; tentatively, D is TRBD2 (6 bases). The CDR3 covers 15 residues. V was cut by 2 bases and J by 2 bases, with 13 bases left in between. The V gene's germline CDR1 is KGHSH and CDR2 LQKENI. Here the CDR3 DNA reads TGTGCCAGCTCACCAGCCGGGACTCACACCTACGAGCAGTACTTC. It encodes CASSPAGTHTYEQYF.

The chain recombines TRBV4-1 with TRBJ2-3; the D gene is possibly TRBD2 (6 bases). Per the germline V gene, CDR1 is MGHRA and CDR2 is YSYEKL. With 5 bases removed from V and 1 base from J, the gap between germline ends came to 7 bases. This CDR3 region has 13 residues. CDR3 coding DNA: TGCGCCAGCAGCTTAGCGGGCACAGATACGCAGTATTTT. It specifies CASSLAGTDTQYF.

The chain has TRBV5-1 and TRBJ2-7; 9 bases are shared with TRBD2. The CDR3 spans 14 residues. Germline V gene lookup returns CDR1 SGHRS and CDR2 YFSETQ. With 6 bases clipped from V and 5 bases from J, the junction kept 9 bases outside the gene matches. CDR3 protein: CASMMVAGADEQYF. CDR3 nucleotide sequence: TGCGCCAGCATGATGGTAGCGGGAGCGGACGAGCAGTACTTC.

The chain links TRBV7-2 to TRBJ1-5; tentative D call: TRBD1 (5 bases). The ends were cut back, 2 bases at V and 7 bases at J, with 21 bases in the middle. Germline CDR1 is SGHTA and CDR2 is FQGNSA. The CDR3 contains 17 residues. Here the CDR3 DNA reads TGTGCCAGCAGCTTACCGGGGGGTCTGGAGGCTACCCAGCCCCAGCATTTT. Its protein product is CASSLPGGLEATQPQHF.

The chain is built from TRBV5-1 and TRBJ2-5; 12 nucleotides line up with TRBD1. J gave up 5 bases and V 2 bases, and 4 bases lay outside the gene matches. The CDR3 contains 15 residues. Germline lookup yields CDR1 SGHRS and CDR2 YFSETQ. CDR3 sequence (DNA): TGCGCCAGCAGCTTAACCGGGACAGGGGGCGAGACCCAGTACTTC. It translates to CASSLTGTGGETQYF. Full variable domain (outside the CDR3, taken from reference TRBV5-1 and TRBJ2-5): KAGVTQTPRYLIKTRGQQVTLSCSPISGHRSVSWYQQTPGQGLQFLFEYFSETQRNKGNFPGRFSGRQFSNSRSEMNVSTLELGDSALYLCASSLTGTGGETQYFGPGTRLLVL.

The chain links TRBV18 to TRBJ2-7; 8 nucleotides match TRBD1. CDR3 length: 15 residues. Germline V CDR1 and CDR2: KGHSH, LQKENI. The trim removed 2 bases at V and 4 bases at J, leaving 7 bases unmatched. The CDR3 sequence: CASSPKEGQVYEQYF. CDR3 DNA: TGTGCCAGCTCACCAAAGGAGGGACAGGTGTACGAGCAGTACTTC.

This clone was recorded a few times. V and J are TRBV14 and TRBJ2-7; D is possibly TRBD2 (6 bases). Trimming removed 1 base from V and 9 bases from J, with 22 bases in between. This CDR3 contains 16 residues. The germline CDR1 and CDR2 sequences are SGHDN and FVKESK. The CDR3 DNA sequence: TGTGCCAGCAGCCAAGGTTTGGGGGGAGTCAGAGGACGGCAGTACTTC. Encoded protein: CASSQGLGGVRGRQYF.

The chain combines TRBV6-5 with TRBJ2-7, with 10 bases lining up with TRBD2. The CDR3 runs to 13 residues. The V segment lost 11 bases and the J segment 6 bases; nucleotides outside the gene matches: 10. Germline CDR1 is MNHEY and CDR2 is SVGAGI. The DNA of the CDR3 is TGTGCCGCTTTATCTAGCGGGAGTGGCGAGCAGTACTTC. This gives the protein CAALSSGSGEQYF.

The gene calls are TRBV29-1 and TRBJ1-1; D is undetermined. The germline gives CDR1 SQVTM, CDR2 ANQGSEA. The CDR3 is 13 residues long. V lost 2 bases, J lost 4 bases, and 11 bases lay in between. DNA of the CDR3: TGCAGCGTTGAACCGCGCGGGTCCACTGAAGCTTTCTTT. Translating it yields CSVEPRGSTEAFF.

This chain joins TRBV9 and TRBJ2-2; D perhaps matches TRBD1 (6 bases). This CDR3 has 16 amino acids. V lost 4 bases to trimming and J lost 4 bases, with 17 bases between them. Germline V CDR1 and CDR2: SGDLS, YYNGEE. The CDR3 spells CASSPRYGTLTGELFF. The CDR3 DNA follows: TGTGCCAGCAGCCCACGATATGGGACACTCACCGGGGAGCTGTTTTTT. Full variable domain (missing parts from reference TRBV9 and TRBJ2-2): DSGVTQTPKHLITATGQRVTLRCSPRSGDLSVYWYQQSLDQGLQFLIQYYNGEERAKGNILERFSAQQFPDLHSELNLSSLELGDSALYFCASSPRYGTLTGELFFGEGSRLTVL.

This chain links TRBV2 with TRBJ2-1; 11 bases map to TRBD2. CDR3 length equals 15 residues. CDR1 and CDR2 from the germline V gene are SNHLY and FYNNEI. Trimming removed 1 base from V and 6 bases from J; junction bases left unmatched: 2. CDR3 sequence reads: CASSEELAGANEQFF. The CDR3 DNA sequence: TGTGCCAGCAGTGAAGAACTAGCGGGAGCCAATGAGCAGTTCTTC.

In its sample, this clone was seen once. The gene calls are TRBV4-2 and TRBJ2-5; D is possibly TRBD2 (6 bases). Deletions cut 1 base from V and 1 base from J, with 13 bases between. The CDR3 totals 16 residues. Germline V gene lookup returns CDR1 LGHNA and CDR2 YNFKEQ. CDR3 in amino acids: CASSQGGDWTQETQYF. In nucleotides, the CDR3 is TGTGCCAGCAGCCAAGGCGGGGACTGGACCCAAGAGACCCAGTACTTC.

V usage is TRBV5-1 and J usage is TRBJ2-2; TRBD2 agrees at 9 bases. CDR1 and CDR2 from the germline V gene are SGHRS and YFSETQ. J lost 3 bases, V lost 3 bases, and 6 bases had no gene match. The CDR3 sequence is 16 residues long. The CDR3 DNA reads TGCGCCAGCAGCTCGGTCTCTAGCGGGGACACCGGGGAGCTGTTTTTT. Protein sequence: CASSSVSSGDTGELFF.

This rearrangement joins TRBV7-2 to TRBJ2-7, with D possibly being TRBD2 (6 bases). This CDR3 is built from 14 residues. Germline CDR1 is SGHTA and CDR2 is FQGNSA. V was shortened by 0 bases and J by 1 base, with 7 bases between the two germline ends. The CDR3 reads CASSLATSSYEQYF. The CDR3 coding sequence is TGTGCCAGCAGCTTAGCGACTAGTTCCTACGAGCAGTACTTC.

V gene TRBV7-9 combines with J gene TRBJ2-7; TRBD2 matches 8 bases. CDR1 SEHNR and CDR2 FQNEAQ come from the germline V gene (reference sequence). The CDR3 runs to 15 residues. Trimming cost V 0 bases and J 2 bases; bases outside gene matches: 3. CDR3 nucleotide sequence: TGTGCCAGCAGCTTAGCTAGCGGGAACACCTACGAGCAGTACTTC. This encodes CASSLASGNTYEQYF.

This clone was detected only a few times. This sequence joins TRBV7-9 and TRBJ2-1; tentative D call: TRBD2 (6 bases). CDR3 size: 11 residues. V lost 5 bases, J lost 10 bases, and 9 bases lay in between. Germline V lookup: CDR1 SEHNR, CDR2 FQNEAQ (reference sequence). The CDR3 bases are TGTGCCAGCAGCCACCGGGAGGAGCAGTTCTTC. Amino acid sequence: CASSHREEQFF.

The rearrangement links TRBV15 to TRBJ1-1; TRBD1 aligns across 7 bases. This CDR3 has 13 residues. Trimming took 11 bases from V and 3 from J; bases not matched to a gene: 9. Germline V CDR1 and CDR2: LNHNV, YYDKDF (reference sequence). This chain's CDR3 is CASRDRVYTEAFF. CDR3 in DNA: TGTGCCTCCCGAGACAGGGTTTACACTGAAGCTTTCTTT.

The chain links TRBV25-1 to TRBJ2-7, with D maybe TRBD1 (5 bases). This CDR3 is 13 amino acids long. The germline CDR1 and CDR2 sequences are MGHDK and SYGVNS. The ends were cut back, 2 bases at V and 4 bases at J, with 9 bases in the middle. CDR3 sequence reads: CASSETGLYEQYF. CDR3 coding DNA: TGTGCCAGCAGTGAAACAGGTTTATACGAGCAGTACTTC.

The chain recombines TRBV27 with TRBJ2-3; 10 nucleotides line up with TRBD2. The CDR3 sequence is 16 residues long. V shed 3 bases, J shed 4 bases, and the junction held 7 bases outside the gene matches. CDR1 and CDR2 (germline): MNHEY, SMNVEV (reference sequence). The CDR3 nucleotides are TGTGCCAGCAGTTTTCCTAGCGGGAGCGGGTCAGATACGCAGTATTTT. Protein sequence: CASSFPSGSGSDTQYF.

The chain employs TRBV21-1 and TRBJ2-1; TRBD2 was called by the table and not checked on the DNA. TRBV21-1 is a known pseudogene. The CDR3 loop spans 15 amino acids. In DNA form, the CDR3 reads TGTGCCAGCAGCCGAGCGGGAGAACCCTACAATGAGCAGTTCTTC. This gives the protein CASSRAGEPYNEQFF.

V gene TRBV2 combines with J gene TRBJ2-7; D not resolved. The CDR3 runs to 11 residues. Trimming left V 5 bases short and J 3 bases short, with 5 bases between. Germline values: CDR1 SNHLY, CDR2 FYNNEI. For the CDR3, the DNA is TGTGCCAGCAGTTCAAACTACGAGCAGTACTTC. Its translation: CASSSNYEQYF.